The T cell receptor beta chain under discussion was sequenced for a study of blood T cell repertoires in COVID-19. Study context: From T cells, B-cell-depleted T cells, or PBMCs came the material, which was cDNA or gDNA.

The CDR3 covers 14 residues. Germline V CDR1 and CDR2: MNHEY, SVGEGT. V gave up 5 bases and J gave up 6 bases; unmatched junction bases: 5. In the authors' workflow: Reference gene primers were amplified, and this amplification served to estimate nucleated cell counts. This table comes from immunoSEQ multiplex PCR, and its TCRdb copy is limited to in-frame clones, with some not included. Clone size and the V and J calls come from that table; the DNA yielded D and trimming. Of roughly 260,000 clones listed, about nine tenths are singletons. This clonotype was sampled from a man aged 60-69 years who had recovered from COVID-19. The sample comprised peripheral blood. The chain is built from TRBV6-2 or TRBV6-3 and TRBJ1-5; 9 bases align to TRBD1. The CDR3 region is CASSIQGAAQPQHF. Written as DNA, the CDR3 is TGTGCCAGCAGTATACAGGGGGCAGCTCAGCCCCAGCATTTT.